This T cell receptor beta chain was captured in a study of T cells after yellow fever vaccination. CDR1 and CDR2 from the germline V gene are WSHSY and SAAADI. Deletions cut 6 bases from V and 3 bases from J, with 12 bases between. The CDR3 runs 13 residues. TCRdb itself ran the 5' RACE reads through MiXCR, one entry per CDR3 protein. This sample has some 320,000 distinct CDR3 sequences; about 10% occur once, and the top ten carry about 3.7%. This clonotype has more than one count but fewer than ten. This chain connects TRBV10-2 to TRBJ2-7, with D tentatively TRBD1 (5 bases). The sample in question was CD4+ T cells sorted from PBMCs, obtained 5 days after the yellow fever booster vaccination. The sequence was obtained from a man aged 18 to 35 who received the YFV17D yellow fever vaccine. The CDR3 DNA follows: TGCGCCAGCAGGAAGGGGTCAAGCTACGAGCAGTACTTC. Encoded protein: CASRKGSSYEQYF.